This TCR beta chain comes out of a study of vaccination and CD4 T cells after COVID-19. Cultured CD4+ T cells had their DNA profiled by the Oncomine TCR Beta short-read assay. Cultured CD4+ T cells were the source of extracted genomic DNA. In TCRdb, the PCR reads were re-called with MiXCR into one record per CDR3 protein. The table records more than 10,000 distinct CDR3 sequences, roughly 35% of them present only once. The treatment was: roughly 11-day PBMC culture with coronavirus spike peptide pools or control peptides (ViraFEST assay). Unexposed donor CD4+ T cells predated the COVID-19 pandemic, collected 2011-2018. In the ViraFEST assay, peptide-pool expansion preceded TCR sequencing of expanded clonotypes. When nine to ten days of culture had elapsed, CD4+ T cells were isolated by negative selection. CD4+ T cells from unexposed donors were probed, cells permitting, with SARS-CoV-2 S/N and four cold-coronavirus spikes.

This clonotype is labeled as medium-sized. Its antigen is not known. Study results and limitations: Convalescent patients' clones that were vaccine-specific were spike mono-reactive in 304 of 307 cases.

This clonotype originated in a human donor in good health. Sequenced input: CD4+ T cells from blood, cultured in vitro.

The CDR3 sequence: CSAKQGLNEQFF. The CDR3 DNA reads TGCAGTGCTAAACAAGGCCTCAATGAGCAGTTCTTC. The chain recombines TRBV20-1 with TRBJ2-1; D is unclear. The CDR3 consists of 12 residues. With 4 bases removed from V and 6 bases from J, the gap between germline ends came to 10 bases. From germline, CDR1 is DFQATT and CDR2 SNEGSKA (reference sequence).